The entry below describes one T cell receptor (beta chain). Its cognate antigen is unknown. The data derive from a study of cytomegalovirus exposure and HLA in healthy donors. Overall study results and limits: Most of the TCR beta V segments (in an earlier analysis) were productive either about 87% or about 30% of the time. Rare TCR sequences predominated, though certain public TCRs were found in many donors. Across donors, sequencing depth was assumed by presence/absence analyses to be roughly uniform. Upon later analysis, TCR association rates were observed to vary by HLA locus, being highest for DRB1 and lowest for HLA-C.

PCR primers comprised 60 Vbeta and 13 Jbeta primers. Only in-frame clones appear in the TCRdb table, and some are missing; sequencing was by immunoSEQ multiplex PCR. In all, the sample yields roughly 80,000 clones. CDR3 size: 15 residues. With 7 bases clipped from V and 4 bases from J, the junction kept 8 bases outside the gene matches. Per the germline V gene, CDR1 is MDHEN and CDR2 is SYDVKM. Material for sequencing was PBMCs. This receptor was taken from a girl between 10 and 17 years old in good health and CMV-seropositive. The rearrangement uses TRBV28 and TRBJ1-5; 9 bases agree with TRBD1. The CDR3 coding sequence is TGTGCCAGCACCGAAGGACAGGGGAGAAATCAGCCCCAGCATTTT. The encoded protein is CASTEGQGRNQPQHF.